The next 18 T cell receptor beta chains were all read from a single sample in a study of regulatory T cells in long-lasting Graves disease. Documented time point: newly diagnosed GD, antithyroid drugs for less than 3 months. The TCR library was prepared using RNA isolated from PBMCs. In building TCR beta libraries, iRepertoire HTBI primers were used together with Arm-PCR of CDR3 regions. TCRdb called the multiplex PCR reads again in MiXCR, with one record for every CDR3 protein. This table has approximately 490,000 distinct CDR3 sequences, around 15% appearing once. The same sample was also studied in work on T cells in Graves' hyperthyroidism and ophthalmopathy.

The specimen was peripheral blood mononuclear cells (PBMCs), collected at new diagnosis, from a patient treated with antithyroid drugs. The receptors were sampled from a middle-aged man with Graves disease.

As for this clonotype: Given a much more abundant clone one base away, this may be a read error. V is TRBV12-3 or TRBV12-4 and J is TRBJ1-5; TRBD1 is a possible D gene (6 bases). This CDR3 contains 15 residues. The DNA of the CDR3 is TGTGCCAGCAGAGTACAGGGTTTCGACACTCAGACCCAGCATTTT. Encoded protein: CASRVQGFDTQTQHF.

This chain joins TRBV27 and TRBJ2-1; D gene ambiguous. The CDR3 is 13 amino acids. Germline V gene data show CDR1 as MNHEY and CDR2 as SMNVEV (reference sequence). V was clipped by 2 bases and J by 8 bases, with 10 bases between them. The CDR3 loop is CASSLKSYHEQFF. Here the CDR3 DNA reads TGTGCCAGCAGTTTAAAGAGTTACCATGAGCAGTTCTTC.

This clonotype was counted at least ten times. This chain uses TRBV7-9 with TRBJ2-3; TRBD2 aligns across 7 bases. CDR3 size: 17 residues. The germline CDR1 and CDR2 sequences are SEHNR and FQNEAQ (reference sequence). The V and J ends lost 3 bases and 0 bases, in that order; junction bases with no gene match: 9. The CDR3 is CASSFRGRPLSTDTQYF. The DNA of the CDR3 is TGTGCCAGCAGCTTCCGCGGGAGACCCCTTAGCACAGATACGCAGTATTTT.

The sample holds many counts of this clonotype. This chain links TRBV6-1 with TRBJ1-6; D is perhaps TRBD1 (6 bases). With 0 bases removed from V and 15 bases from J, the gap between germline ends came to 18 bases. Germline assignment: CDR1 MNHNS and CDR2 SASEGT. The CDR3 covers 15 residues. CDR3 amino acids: CASSEAFRGGLNLHF. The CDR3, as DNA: TGTGCCAGCAGTGAAGCGTTTAGAGGGGGTCTCAACCTCCACTTT.

The CDR3 bases are TGTGCCAGTAGCGGAACTAGCGGATTCACCGGGGAGCTGTTTTTT. Its protein is CASSGTSGFTGELFF. The chain combines TRBV19 with TRBJ2-2; 8 bases match TRBD2. With V trimmed by 6 bases and J by 4 bases, 7 bases remained unmatched. The CDR3 runs 15 residues. In germline, CDR1 is LNHDA, CDR2 SQIVND (reference sequence). Full variable domain (remainder filled in from reference TRBV19 and TRBJ2-2): DGGITQSPKYLFRKEGQNVTLSCEQNLNHDAMYWYRQDPGQGLRLIYYSQIVNDFQKGDIAEGYSVSREKKESFPLTVTSAQKNPTAFYLCASSGTSGFTGELFFGEGSRLTVL.

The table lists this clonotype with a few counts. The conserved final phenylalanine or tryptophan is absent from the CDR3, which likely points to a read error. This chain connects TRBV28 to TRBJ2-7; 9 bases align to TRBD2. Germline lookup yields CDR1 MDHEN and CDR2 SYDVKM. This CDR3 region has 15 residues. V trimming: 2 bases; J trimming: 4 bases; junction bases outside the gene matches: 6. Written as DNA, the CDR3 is TGTGCCAGCAGTTTAGGGCTAGCGGGGAGATACGAGCAGTACCTC. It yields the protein CASSLGLAGRYEQYL.

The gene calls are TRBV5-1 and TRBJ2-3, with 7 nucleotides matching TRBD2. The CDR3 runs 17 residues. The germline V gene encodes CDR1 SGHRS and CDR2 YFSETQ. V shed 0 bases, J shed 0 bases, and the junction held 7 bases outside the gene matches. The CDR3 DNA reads TGCGCCAGCAGCTTGGGCCTAGCGGCCTTCAGCACAGATACGCAGTATTTT. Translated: CASSLGLAAFSTDTQYF.

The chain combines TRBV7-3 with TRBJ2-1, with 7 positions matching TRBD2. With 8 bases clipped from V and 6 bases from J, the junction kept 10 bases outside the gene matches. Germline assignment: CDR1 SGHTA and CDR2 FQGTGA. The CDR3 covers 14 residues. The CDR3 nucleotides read TGTGCCAGCTCGGTGTCTAGCGGATCCAATGAGCAGTTCTTC. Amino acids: CASSVSSGSNEQFF.

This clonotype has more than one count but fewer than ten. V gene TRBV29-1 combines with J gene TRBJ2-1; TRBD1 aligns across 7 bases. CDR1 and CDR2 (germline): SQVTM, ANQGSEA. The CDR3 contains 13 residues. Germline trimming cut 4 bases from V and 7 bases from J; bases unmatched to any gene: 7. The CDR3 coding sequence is TGCAGCGTTGTGGTCCCCAGGGGGAATGAGCAGTTCTTC. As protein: CSVVVPRGNEQFF.

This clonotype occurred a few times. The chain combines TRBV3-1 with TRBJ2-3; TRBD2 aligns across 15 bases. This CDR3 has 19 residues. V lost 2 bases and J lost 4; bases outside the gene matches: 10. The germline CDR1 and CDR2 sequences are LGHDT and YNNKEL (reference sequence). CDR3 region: CASSQTGLAGGDLPDTQYF. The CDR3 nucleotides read TGTGCCAGCAGCCAAACGGGACTAGCGGGAGGAGACCTTCCAGATACGCAGTATTTT.

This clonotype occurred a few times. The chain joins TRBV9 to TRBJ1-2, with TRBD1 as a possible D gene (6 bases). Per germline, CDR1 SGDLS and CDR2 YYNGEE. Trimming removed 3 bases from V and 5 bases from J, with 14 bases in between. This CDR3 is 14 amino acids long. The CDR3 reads CASSAPGQLYGYTF. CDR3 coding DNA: TGTGCCAGCAGCGCCCCCGGACAGCTTTATGGCTACACCTTC.

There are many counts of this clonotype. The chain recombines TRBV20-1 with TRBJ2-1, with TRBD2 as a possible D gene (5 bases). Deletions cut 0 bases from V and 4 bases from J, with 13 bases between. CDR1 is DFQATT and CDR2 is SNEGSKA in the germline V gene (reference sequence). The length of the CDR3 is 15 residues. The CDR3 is CSARDLTGYYNEQFF. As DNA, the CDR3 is TGCAGTGCTAGAGATCTGACGGGGTATTACAATGAGCAGTTCTTC.

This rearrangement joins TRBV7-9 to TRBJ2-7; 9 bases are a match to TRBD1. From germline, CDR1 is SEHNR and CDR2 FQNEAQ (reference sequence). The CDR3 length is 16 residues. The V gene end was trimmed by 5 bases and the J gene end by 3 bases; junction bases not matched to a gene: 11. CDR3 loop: CASSPSQTGGDYEQYF. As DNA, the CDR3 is TGTGCCAGCAGCCCATCACAGACAGGGGGGGACTACGAGCAGTACTTC.

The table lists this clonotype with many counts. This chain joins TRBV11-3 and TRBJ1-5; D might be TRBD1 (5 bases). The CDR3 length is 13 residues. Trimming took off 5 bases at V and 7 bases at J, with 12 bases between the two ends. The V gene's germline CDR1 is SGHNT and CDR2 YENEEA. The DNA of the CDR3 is TGTGCCAGCAGCGACGGGGGGGGACAGCCCCAGCATTTT. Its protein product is CASSDGGGQPQHF.

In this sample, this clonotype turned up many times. Here the CDR3 reads CATSDRGPSGRANEQFF. CDR3 bases: TGTGCCACCAGTGACCGGGGGCCTAGCGGGAGGGCCAATGAGCAGTTCTTC. The chain uses TRBV24-1 and TRBJ2-1; 12 bases agree with TRBD2. The germline V gene encodes CDR1 KGHDR and CDR2 SFDVKD. V shed 4 bases, J shed 6 bases, and the junction held 9 bases outside the gene matches. This CDR3 is built from 17 residues.

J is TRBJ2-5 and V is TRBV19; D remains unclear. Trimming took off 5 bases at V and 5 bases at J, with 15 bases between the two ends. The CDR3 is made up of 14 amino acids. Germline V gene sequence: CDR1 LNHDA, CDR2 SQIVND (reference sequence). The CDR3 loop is CASSSRLGRETQYF. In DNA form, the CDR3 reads TGTGCCAGTAGTTCCCGACTTGGTCGGGAGACCCAGTACTTC. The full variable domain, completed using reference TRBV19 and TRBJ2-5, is DGGITQSPKYLFRKEGQNVTLSCEQNLNHDAMYWYRQDPGQGLRLIYYSQIVNDFQKGDIAEGYSVSREKKESFPLTVTSAQKNPTAFYLCASSSRLGRETQYFGPGTRLLVL.

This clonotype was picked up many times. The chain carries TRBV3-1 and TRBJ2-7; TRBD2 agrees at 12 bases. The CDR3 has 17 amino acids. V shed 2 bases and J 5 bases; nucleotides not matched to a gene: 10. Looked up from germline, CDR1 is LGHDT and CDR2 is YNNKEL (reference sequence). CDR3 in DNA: TGTGCCAGCAGCCAACGCCCCCCGACTAGCGGGAGACACGAGCAGTACTTC. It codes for CASSQRPPTSGRHEQYF.

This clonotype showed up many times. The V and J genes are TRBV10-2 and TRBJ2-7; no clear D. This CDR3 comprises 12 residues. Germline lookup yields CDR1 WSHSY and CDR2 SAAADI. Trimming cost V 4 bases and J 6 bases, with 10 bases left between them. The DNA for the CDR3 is TGCGCCAGCAGTGCCTTCCAATCCGAGCAGTACTTC. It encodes CASSAFQSEQYF.